One sample yielded the 19 T cell receptor beta chains listed below, sequenced in a study of monozygotic twins with inflammatory bowel disease. TCRdb processed the 5' RACE reads again and assigns one entry to each CDR3 protein, with no DNA. The table lists approximately 330,000 distinct CDR3 sequences. Material for sequencing was blood. The source is a human donor with ulcerative colitis or Crohn's disease, or a healthy co-twin of an affected twin (not recorded which).

The gene calls are TRBV6-5 and TRBJ2-2; there is no DNA to check the TCRdb D call of TRBD2. This CDR3 contains 17 residues. CDR1 and CDR2 from the germline V gene are MNHEY and SVGAGI. CDR3 sequence reads: CASSYNRLAANTGELFF.

The chain couples TRBV20-1 to TRBJ2-5. This CDR3 contains 13 residues. Germline V gene lookup returns CDR1 DFQATT and CDR2 SNEGSKA (reference sequence). CDR3 in amino acids: CSASFGNQETQYF.

This sequence joins TRBV20-1 and TRBJ1-2. In germline, CDR1 is DFQATT, CDR2 SNEGSKA (reference sequence). The CDR3 consists of 13 residues. The CDR3 loop reads CSARPAANYGYTF.

The rearrangement links TRBV5-6 to TRBJ2-5; TCRdb indicates TRBD1, and absent DNA this call remains unverified. The CDR3 contains 15 residues. Germline-derived CDR1 and CDR2 are SGHDT and YYEEEE. The chain's CDR3 is CASSLERGGAETQYF.

The rearrangement uses TRBV12-3 or TRBV12-4 and TRBJ1-1; TCRdb's D gene call, TRBD1, goes unchecked for lack of DNA. The CDR3 is 16 amino acids. This CDR3 is CASSSDRGRVNTEAFF.

This chain connects TRBV12-3 or TRBV12-4 to TRBJ1-1; TCRdb gives TRBD1 as the D gene, but with no DNA this cannot be confirmed. The CDR3 is 15 residues long. The CDR3 loop is CASSLRTGPNTEAFF.

V and J are TRBV28 and TRBJ2-7; TCRdb's D call, TRBD1, is unchecked because there is no DNA. CDR3 size: 13 residues. Germline V lookup: CDR1 MDHEN, CDR2 SYDVKM. The CDR3 protein is CASSLLQGHEQYF.

The chain joins TRBV20-1 to TRBJ2-7; no DNA is available, so the TRBD2 call from TCRdb remains unchecked. CDR1 is DFQATT, CDR2 SNEGSKA, per germline (reference sequence). The CDR3 is 18 residues long. The CDR3 region is CSARDGSAGGGRHYEQYF.

The chain recombines TRBV5-1 with TRBJ2-5; there is no DNA to check the TCRdb D call of TRBD2. The V gene's germline CDR1 is SGHRS and CDR2 YFSETQ. The CDR3 runs to 11 residues. This CDR3 reads CASSYPLAQYF.

This CDR3 is CSARDLLEGSTDTQYF. The V and J genes are TRBV20-1 and TRBJ2-3; there is no DNA to check the TCRdb D call of TRBD2. Germline CDR1 reads DFQATT; CDR2 reads SNEGSKA (reference sequence). The CDR3 has 16 residues.

The chain recombines TRBV11-2 with TRBJ2-3; TCRdb proposes TRBD2, but this gene call is untestable without DNA. CDR1 and CDR2 from the germline V gene are SGHAT and FQNNGV. There are 15 residues in the CDR3. CDR3 sequence reads: CASSLAGGSTDTQYF. The whole variable domain, filled in from reference TRBV11-2 and TRBJ2-3, reads EAGVAQSPRYKIIEKRQSVAFWCNPISGHATLYWYQQILGQGPKLLIQFQNNGVVDDSQLPKDRFSAERLKGVDSTLKIQPAKLEDSAVYLCASSLAGGSTDTQYFGPGTRLTVL.

The chain recombines TRBV10-3 with TRBJ1-2. The CDR3 runs 15 residues. Germline V gives CDR1 ENHRY, CDR2 SYGVKD. CDR3 region: CAISESRQSNYGYTF.

V gene TRBV29-1 combines with J gene TRBJ1-4. The CDR3 contains 12 residues. The germline V gene has CDR1 SQVTM and CDR2 ANQGSEA. CDR3 sequence reads: CSVEDLGRELFF.

The V call is TRBV12-3 or TRBV12-4, the J call TRBJ2-1; TCRdb names TRBD1, which stays unverified in the absence of DNA. CDR3 length: 13 residues. This CDR3 reads CASSLDIGGEQFF.

The chain recombines TRBV4-1 with TRBJ1-5; with no DNA, the TCRdb D assignment of TRBD1 cannot be verified. This CDR3 comprises 16 residues. CDR1 is MGHRA and CDR2 is YSYEKL in the germline V gene. The CDR3 sequence: CASRSLDRGGNQPQHF.

The rearrangement joins TRBV29-1 to TRBJ2-5; the D call of TRBD2 rests on TCRdb alone, since no DNA is present to check it. CDR3 length equals 13 residues. Germline V gene data show CDR1 as SQVTM and CDR2 as ANQGSEA. The CDR3 spells CSVLNLALETQYF.

CDR3 sequence reads: CAWSPGQANQPQHF. The genes are TRBV30 and TRBJ1-5; TCRdb designates TRBD1, a call that cannot be tested without DNA. CDR1 GTSNPN and CDR2 SVGIG come from the germline V gene (reference sequence). The CDR3 consists of 14 residues.

This chain uses TRBV30 with TRBJ1-2; TCRdb's D gene call, TRBD1, goes unchecked for lack of DNA. CDR1 is GTSNPN, CDR2 SVGIG, per germline (reference sequence). The CDR3 length is 11 residues. The CDR3 sequence: CAWSLRGGYTF.

This chain connects TRBV28 to TRBJ2-1. The CDR3 sequence is 16 residues long. CDR1 is MDHEN, CDR2 SYDVKM, per germline. CDR3 protein: CASSLFLGSSYNEQFF.